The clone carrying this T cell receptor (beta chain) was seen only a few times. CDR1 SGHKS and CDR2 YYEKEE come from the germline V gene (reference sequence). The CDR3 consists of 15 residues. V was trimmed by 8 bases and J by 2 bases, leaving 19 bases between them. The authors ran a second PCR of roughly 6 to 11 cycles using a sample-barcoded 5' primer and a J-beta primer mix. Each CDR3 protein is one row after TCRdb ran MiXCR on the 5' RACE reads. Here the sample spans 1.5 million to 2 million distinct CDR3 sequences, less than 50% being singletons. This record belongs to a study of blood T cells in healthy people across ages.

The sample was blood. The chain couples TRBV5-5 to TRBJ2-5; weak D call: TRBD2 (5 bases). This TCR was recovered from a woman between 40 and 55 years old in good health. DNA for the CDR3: TGTGCCAGTAATGTATTTCGGGGTGGGCAAGAGACCCAGTACTTC. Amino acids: CASNVFRGGQETQYF. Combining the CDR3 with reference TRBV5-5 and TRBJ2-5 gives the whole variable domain DAGVTQSPTHLIKTRGQQVTLRCSPISGHKSVSWYQQVLGQGPQFIFQYYEKEERGRGNFPDRFSARQFPNYSSELNVNALLLGDSALYLCASNVFRGGQETQYFGPGTRLLVL.